The 32 T cell receptor beta chains below come from one sample, sequenced in a study of blood T cell repertoires in COVID-19. TCRdb's table, derived via immunoSEQ multiplex PCR, lists solely in-frame clones and lacks some. This sample carries about 130,000 clones, about 83% of them seen once, and the ten largest clones take around 9.8%. Sequencing was done on a sample of peripheral blood. All receptors derive from a man aged 40-55 years with active or convalescent COVID-19.

This clone occurred once. The chain links TRBV5-4 to TRBJ1-6, with D possibly matching TRBD1 (5 bases). Trimming took off 0 bases at V and 4 bases at J, with 5 bases between the two ends. This CDR3 comprises 14 residues. The V gene's germline CDR1 is SGHNT and CDR2 YYREEE (reference sequence). The CDR3 reads CASSLDRYNSPLHF. The CDR3 DNA reads TGTGCCAGCAGCTTGGACAGGTATAATTCACCCCTCCACTTT.

The chain links TRBV29-1 to TRBJ2-5, with 7 bases identical to TRBD1. CDR1 SQVTM and CDR2 ANQGSEA come from the germline V gene. The junction had 8 bases not matched to a gene; V was cut back by 7 bases and J by 3 bases. This CDR3 has 13 amino acids. CDR3 DNA: TGCAGCGAACAGGGACAGACTAAAGAGACCCAGTACTTC. Translated: CSEQGQTKETQYF. Full variable domain (outside the CDR3, taken from reference TRBV29-1 and TRBJ2-5): SAVISQKPSRDICQRGTSLTIQCQVDSQVTMMFWYRQQPGQSLTLIATANQGSEATYESGFVIDKFPISRPNLTFSTLTVSNMSPEDSSIYLCSEQGQTKETQYFGPGTRLLVL.

This sequence joins TRBV20-1 and TRBJ1-2; D remains unclear. The CDR3 loop spans 12 amino acids. Germline V gene sequence: CDR1 DFQATT, CDR2 SNEGSKA (reference sequence). V was cut by 3 bases and J by 0 bases, with 5 bases left in between. The CDR3 reads CSASAANYGYTF. For the CDR3, the DNA is TGCAGTGCTAGTGCGGCTAACTATGGCTACACCTTC.

J is TRBJ1-1 and V is TRBV12-3 or TRBV12-4; D not certain. With 10 bases removed from V and 1 base from J, the gap between germline ends came to 4 bases. This CDR3 comprises 10 residues. This CDR3 reads CATSNTEAFF. DNA for the CDR3: TGTGCCACCTCGAACACTGAAGCTTTCTTT.

The rearrangement joins TRBV18 to TRBJ2-3; D unclear. CDR3 length: 16 residues. V was clipped by 1 base and J by 0 bases, with 11 bases between them. The germline CDR1 and CDR2 sequences are KGHSH and LQKENI. CDR3 nucleotide sequence: TGTGCCAGCTCACCACGTATTACTGAGAGCACAGATACGCAGTATTTT. Its protein is CASSPRITESTDTQYF.

The rearrangement joins TRBV14 to TRBJ1-3; possibly TRBD1 for D (5 bases). This CDR3 spans 16 amino acids. With 0 bases removed from V and 1 base from J, the gap between germline ends came to 10 bases. The V gene's germline CDR1 is SGHDN and CDR2 FVKESK. The CDR3 coding sequence is TGTGCCAGCAGCCAAGAATTGACAGTTTCTGGAAACACCATATATTTT. Encoded protein: CASSQELTVSGNTIYF.

V usage is TRBV7-9 and J usage is TRBJ1-5; D gene ambiguous. The CDR3 runs 16 residues. Germline V gene lookup returns CDR1 SEHNR and CDR2 FQNEAQ (reference sequence). Between the trimmed V and J ends, which lost 1 base and 0 bases, there was a span of 10 bases. As DNA, the CDR3 is TGTGCCAGCAGCTTAGATCTTGGGCTTAGCAATCAGCCCCAGCATTTT. Its translation: CASSLDLGLSNQPQHF.

This chain links TRBV28 with TRBJ1-5; D not resolved. CDR3 length equals 14 residues. V shed 3 bases and J shed 4 bases, with 10 bases lying between them. Germline loops: CDR1 MDHEN, CDR2 SYDVKM. CDR3 loop: CASSFPPTNQPQHF. The CDR3 bases are TGTGCCAGCAGTTTTCCGCCTACGAATCAGCCCCAGCATTTT.

The chain has TRBV9 and TRBJ1-1; 8 nucleotides line up with TRBD1. Unmatched junction bases numbered 8, after V lost 0 bases and J lost 10 bases. Germline V gene data show CDR1 as SGDLS and CDR2 as YYNGEE. The CDR3 extends over 14 amino acids. Here the CDR3 DNA reads TGTGCCAGCAGCGTAGAGCCGACTACAGGGGGAGCTTTCTTT. Its translation: CASSVEPTTGGAFF.

This clone was counted between two and nine times. The chain has TRBV19 and TRBJ1-1; D possibly corresponds to TRBD1 (5 bases). This CDR3 has 14 amino acids. Germline CDR1 LNHDA, CDR2 SQIVND (reference sequence). V gave up 4 bases and J gave up 3 bases, with 12 bases separating them. The CDR3 sequence is CASSKTGVDTEAFF. The DNA of the CDR3 is TGTGCCAGTAGTAAAACAGGAGTGGACACTGAAGCTTTCTTT.

The chain combines TRBV5-1 with TRBJ2-2; D is ambiguous. CDR3 size: 13 residues. The germline V and J ends were trimmed by 0 bases and 3 bases, with 3 bases remaining between them. CDR1 SGHRS and CDR2 YFSETQ come from the germline V gene. DNA of the CDR3: TGCGCCAGCAGCTTGGTCGACACCGGGGAGCTGTTTTTT. It codes for CASSLVDTGELFF.

This chain joins TRBV6-5 and TRBJ1-2; D possibly corresponds to TRBD1 (5 bases). The CDR3 is 13 amino acids. V was trimmed by 4 bases and J by 2 bases, leaving 8 bases between them. The germline V gene encodes CDR1 MNHEY and CDR2 SVGAGI. The CDR3 reads CASSSTENYGYTF. CDR3 in DNA: TGTGCCAGCAGTTCGACAGAGAACTATGGCTACACCTTC.

A single count supports this clone. V usage is TRBV3-1 (or the pseudogene TRBV3-2) and J usage is TRBJ1-1; perhaps TRBD1 as D (6 bases). The CDR3 spans 14 residues. V lost 3 bases and J lost 3, with 11 bases in between. CDR1 is LGHDT and CDR2 is YNNKEL in the germline V gene (reference sequence). CDR3 nucleotides: TGTGCCAGCAGCCATGGGGGCGCGGACACTGAAGCTTTCTTT. It is translated as CASSHGGADTEAFF.

The chain links TRBV6-1 to TRBJ2-5; maybe TRBD2 (6 bases). Between the trimmed V and J ends, which lost 2 bases and 3 bases, there was a span of 13 bases. CDR3 length: 15 amino acids. Per germline, CDR1 MNHNS and CDR2 SASEGT. The CDR3 spells CASSENGAGKETQYF. DNA of the CDR3: TGTGCCAGCAGTGAAAATGGCGCGGGAAAAGAGACCCAGTACTTC.

Only one count was recorded for this clone. The chain recombines TRBV6-5 with TRBJ2-5, with TRBD2 matching 13 bases. Trimming cost V 7 bases and J 2 bases; bases outside gene matches: 4. Looked up from germline, CDR1 is MNHEY and CDR2 is SVGAGI. The CDR3 has 15 residues. CDR3 protein: CASTGLAGVQETQYF. The CDR3 DNA is TGTGCCAGCACCGGACTAGCGGGAGTTCAAGAGACCCAGTACTTC.

The chain employs TRBV27 and TRBJ1-5, with 10 positions matching TRBD1. The CDR3 spans 16 residues. Germline V CDR1 and CDR2: MNHEY, SMNVEV (reference sequence). The V and J ends lost 4 bases and 3 bases, in that order; junction bases with no gene match: 6. CDR3 coding DNA: TGTGCCAGCAGTTCCAGGGACAGGGGTGCCAATCAGCCCCAGCATTTT. Protein: CASSSRDRGANQPQHF.

The chain is built from TRBV4-2 and TRBJ2-1, with 9 positions matching TRBD2. The CDR3 is 19 amino acids. Germline assignment: CDR1 LGHNA and CDR2 YNFKEQ. V lost 1 base, J lost 5 bases, and 15 bases stayed unmatched. CDR3 DNA sequence: TGTGCCAGCAGCCAAGTTAGCGGGGGCCCCTTCAAAAAAGACAATGAGCAGTTCTTC. The encoded protein is CASSQVSGGPFKKDNEQFF.

This chain links TRBV3-1 (or the pseudogene TRBV3-2) with TRBJ2-3; TRBD2 matches 11 bases. The CDR3 has 15 amino acids. Germline-derived CDR1 and CDR2 are LGHDT and YNNKEL (reference sequence). J was trimmed by 5 bases and V by 3 bases; bases with no gene match: 4. CDR3 protein: CASSHLAGGKDTQYF. The CDR3 nucleotides are TGTGCCAGCAGCCACTTAGCGGGGGGGAAAGATACGCAGTATTTT.

The V gene is TRBV5-1, the J gene TRBJ1-6; 10 positions match TRBD1. The germline V gene has CDR1 SGHRS and CDR2 YFSETQ. The V segment lost 4 bases and the J segment 9 bases; nucleotides outside the gene matches: 7. This CDR3 region has 15 residues. As DNA, the CDR3 is TGCGCCAGCAGCACCCGACAGGGGGCGGGTTCACCCCTCCACTTT. Its translation: CASSTRQGAGSPLHF.

This sequence joins TRBV3-1 (or the pseudogene TRBV3-2) and TRBJ1-2, with 8 bases identical to TRBD1. The V gene's germline CDR1 is LGHDT and CDR2 YNNKEL (reference sequence). The CDR3 loop spans 14 amino acids. V trimming: 5 bases; J trimming: 4 bases; junction bases outside the gene matches: 6. CDR3 sequence: CASSRQGSSYGYTF. Here the CDR3 DNA reads TGTGCCAGCAGCAGACAGGGGTCCAGCTATGGCTACACCTTC.

The chain uses TRBV18 and TRBJ1-3; a weak D match, TRBD1 (6 bases). The CDR3 loop spans 18 amino acids. Trimming pared 6 bases from V and 0 bases from J, leaving 21 bases between. CDR1 is KGHSH and CDR2 is LQKENI in the germline V gene. The CDR3: CASSEGGGARNSGNTIYF. CDR3 DNA: TGTGCCAGCTCCGAAGGCGGGGGGGCTCGAAACTCTGGAAACACCATATATTTT.

In its sample, this clone was seen a few times. The chain carries TRBV7-2 and TRBJ2-3; TRBD2 is a possible D gene (7 bases). Germline V gene data show CDR1 as SGHTA and CDR2 as FQGNSA. Trimming pared 8 bases from V and 3 bases from J, leaving 27 bases between. There are 18 residues in the CDR3. The CDR3 nucleotides read TGTGCCAGCTGCCCGGGGGGAATCACGGACAGCAGTACAGATACGCAGTATTTT. It translates to CASCPGGITDSSTDTQYF.

The chain couples TRBV18 to TRBJ1-5; D is unclear. Germline assignment: CDR1 KGHSH and CDR2 LQKENI. The CDR3 totals 17 residues. V lost 4 bases and J lost 1, with 17 bases in between. The CDR3: CASSLRDPSLSNQPQHF. DNA for the CDR3: TGTGCCAGCTCACTCCGGGATCCCTCTTTGAGCAATCAGCCCCAGCATTTT.

The chain has TRBV3-1 (or the pseudogene TRBV3-2) and TRBJ2-2; D is unclear. Per germline, CDR1 LGHDT and CDR2 YNNKEL (reference sequence). This CDR3 contains 16 residues. The V and J ends lost 1 base and 2 bases respectively, with 11 bases between them. The CDR3, as DNA: TGTGCCAGCAGCCAAGTGGAGAATAGAAACACCGGGGAGCTGTTTTTT. Protein product: CASSQVENRNTGELFF.

This chain links TRBV24-1 with TRBJ2-3; no clear D gene. V lost 2 bases and J 0 bases, leaving 2 bases between the germline ends. The CDR3 covers 13 residues. Germline V gene sequence: CDR1 KGHDR, CDR2 SFDVKD. CDR3 nucleotide sequence: TGTGCCACCAGTGATTCTAGCACAGATACGCAGTATTTT. Encoded protein: CATSDSSTDTQYF.

The chain joins TRBV4-1 to TRBJ2-7, with D possibly matching TRBD2 (5 bases). This CDR3 spans 15 amino acids. With 0 bases removed from V and 3 bases from J, the gap between germline ends came to 12 bases. Germline V gene lookup returns CDR1 MGHRA and CDR2 YSYEKL. This CDR3 is CASSQDLLVSYEQYF. CDR3 sequence (DNA): TGCGCCAGCAGCCAAGACCTACTAGTTAGCTACGAGCAGTACTTC.

The chain employs TRBV3-1 (or the pseudogene TRBV3-2) and TRBJ1-5; the D gene is possibly TRBD1 (6 bases). Germline CDR1 and CDR2: LGHDT and YNNKEL (reference sequence). The ends were cut back, 2 bases at V and 10 bases at J, with 15 bases in the middle. The CDR3 length is 14 residues. The CDR3 here is CASSQNLDRNPQHF. DNA of the CDR3: TGTGCCAGCAGCCAAAACTTAGACAGGAATCCCCAGCATTTT.

This clone appeared a few times. V usage is TRBV2 and J usage is TRBJ1-6; no definite D call. The germline V gene encodes CDR1 SNHLY and CDR2 FYNNEI. Trimming left V 10 bases short and J 4 bases short, with 14 bases between. The CDR3 spans 14 residues. The CDR3 DNA reads as TGTGCCAACCCGCACAGATTATATAATTCACCCCTCCACTTT. It yields the protein CANPHRLYNSPLHF.

This clone was seen just once. The chain has TRBV6-5 and TRBJ1-3; TRBD1 matches 9 bases. Germline V gives CDR1 MNHEY, CDR2 SVGAGI. The CDR3 loop spans 14 amino acids. Trimming at V came to 5 bases and at J to 6 bases, leaving 5 bases not matched to a gene. CDR3 DNA sequence: TGTGCCAGCAGTCCGGGACAGGGCATAAACACCATATATTTT. This gives the protein CASSPGQGINTIYF.

The gene calls are TRBV9 and TRBJ1-6, with D hard to call. The V end was cut by 4 bases, the J end by 7 bases, with 9 bases between. This CDR3 has 13 residues. CDR1 is SGDLS and CDR2 is YYNGEE in the germline V gene. CDR3 DNA: TGTGCCAGCAGCCTAGACATCAATTCACCCCTCCACTTT. Translation gives CASSLDINSPLHF.

DNA of the CDR3: TGTGCCAGCAATACGGGCACCGGGGAGCTGTTTTTT. Its protein is CASNTGTGELFF. The chain is built from TRBV9 and TRBJ2-2; the D is unclear. Trimming cost V 6 bases and J 4 bases, with 7 bases left between them. From germline, CDR1 is SGDLS and CDR2 YYNGEE. The CDR3 loop spans 12 amino acids.

The chain joins TRBV3-1 (or the pseudogene TRBV3-2) to TRBJ2-3; 9 bases match TRBD2. V was pared by 0 bases and J by 6 bases, with 7 bases of the junction left unmatched. Germline-derived CDR1 and CDR2 are LGHDT and YNNKEL (reference sequence). The CDR3 loop spans 16 amino acids. CDR3 sequence reads: CASSQEVGGGADTQYF. The DNA of the CDR3 is TGTGCCAGCAGCCAAGAGGTTGGCGGGGGGGCGGATACGCAGTATTTT.